This entry lists 21 T cell receptor beta chains sequenced from one sample in a study of vaccination and CD4 T cells after COVID-19. The antigens for these receptors are not known. Treatment of the sample: roughly ten-day PBMC culture with coronavirus spike peptide pools or control peptides (ViraFEST assay). Researchers used the Oncomine TCR Beta short-read assay to sequence DNA from cultured CD4+ T cells. TCRdb called the PCR reads again in MiXCR, with one record for every CDR3 protein. The sample holds approximately 14,000 distinct CDR3 sequences, under 55% seen once. Sequencing was performed on CD4+ T cells from blood, cultured in vitro. The source of these receptors is a human donor who had recovered from COVID-19.

The rearrangement uses TRBV15 and TRBJ2-2, with 7 bases aligning to TRBD2. The CDR3 sequence is 15 residues long. The germline V gene has CDR1 LNHNV and CDR2 YYDKDF (reference sequence). V was pared by 4 bases and J by 7 bases, with 9 bases of the junction left unmatched. The CDR3 loop is CATSTGGGIGGELFF. The CDR3 DNA is TGTGCCACCAGCACGGGAGGTGGGATCGGCGGGGAGCTGTTTTTT.

As DNA, the CDR3 is TGTGCCAGCAGTTACGGCAGGGTGTACGAGCAGTACTTC. Translated, it gives CASSYGRVYEQYF. The gene calls are TRBV6-5 and TRBJ2-7; maybe TRBD1 (5 bases). CDR1 and CDR2 (germline): MNHEY, SVGAGI. Trimming shortened V by 2 bases and J by 4 bases, and 9 bases separated the two germline ends. The CDR3 runs 13 residues.

This clonotype showed up just a few times. This chain connects TRBV27 to TRBJ1-2; D is ambiguous. From germline, CDR1 is MNHEY and CDR2 SMNVEV (reference sequence). The CDR3 sequence is 15 residues long. The ends were cut back, 3 bases at V and 5 bases at J, with 16 bases in the middle. CDR3 in DNA: TGTGCCAGCAGTTTTGACCCACCCGGGGAGTATGGCTACACCTTC. Encoded protein: CASSFDPPGEYGYTF.

This clonotype showed up just a few times. CDR3 coding DNA: TGTGCCAGTAGTATCGACTCTGGGGCCAACGTCCTGACTTTC. Protein product: CASSIDSGANVLTF. V usage is TRBV19 and J usage is TRBJ2-6, with D unresolved. The germline CDR1 and CDR2 sequences are LNHDA and SQIVND (reference sequence). Trimming shortened V by 3 bases and J by 0 bases, and 3 bases separated the two germline ends. This CDR3 spans 14 amino acids.

The chain carries TRBV12-3 or TRBV12-4 and TRBJ2-1; 10 bases match TRBD2. The CDR3 loop spans 15 amino acids. V trimming: 7 bases; J trimming: 3 bases; junction bases outside the gene matches: 6. The CDR3 protein is CASIFSGGSYNEQFF. For the CDR3, the DNA is TGTGCCAGCATTTTTAGCGGGGGGAGCTACAATGAGCAGTTCTTC.

The genes are TRBV11-2 and TRBJ2-3, with D perhaps TRBD1 (6 bases). CDR1 and CDR2 (germline): SGHAT, FQNNGV. This CDR3 is 12 amino acids long. With 4 bases removed from V and 6 bases from J, the gap between germline ends came to 8 bases. The CDR3 region has the DNA TGTGCCAGCAGCTCCACAGGGGATACGCAGTATTTT. Translation: CASSSTGDTQYF. The complete variable domain, with remaining parts taken from reference TRBV11-2 and TRBJ2-3, reads EAGVAQSPRYKIIEKRQSVAFWCNPISGHATLYWYQQILGQGPKLLIQFQNNGVVDDSQLPKDRFSAERLKGVDSTLKIQPAKLEDSAVYLCASSSTGDTQYFGPGTRLTVL.

There are a few counts of this clonotype. The J gene is TRBJ2-5, the V gene TRBV12-3 or TRBV12-4; D might be TRBD1 (6 bases). The CDR3 has 13 residues. Trimming took 5 bases from V and 4 from J, leaving 11 bases between them. This CDR3 is CASSIQGIETQYF. CDR3 sequence (DNA): TGTGCCAGCAGTATACAGGGTATAGAGACCCAGTACTTC.

This clonotype was found a few times. This sequence joins TRBV5-6 and TRBJ2-2, with D maybe TRBD2 (5 bases). Germline V gives CDR1 SGHDT, CDR2 YYEEEE. CDR3 length equals 15 residues. V was clipped by 1 base and J by 3 bases, with 10 bases between them. DNA of the CDR3: TGTGCCAGCAGCTTGAGAACCGGGGACACCGGGGAGCTGTTTTTT. Its translation: CASSLRTGDTGELFF.

This chain joins TRBV12-3 or TRBV12-4 and TRBJ2-1; D is ambiguous. V lost 3 bases and J lost 7, with 7 bases in between. The CDR3 runs 12 residues. The CDR3, as DNA: TGTGCCAGCAGTTTCTGGGGTAATGAGCAGTTCTTC. Residues: CASSFWGNEQFF.

The V call is TRBV7-8, the J call TRBJ2-5, with D unresolved. The germline V gene has CDR1 SGHVS and CDR2 FQNEAQ. The ends were cut back, 6 bases at V and 8 bases at J, with 16 bases in the middle. This CDR3 region has 13 residues. The CDR3 spells CASSTGTGGTQYF. Written as DNA, the CDR3 is TGTGCCAGCAGTACCGGAACGGGTGGTACCCAGTACTTC.

There are a few counts of this clonotype. The chain combines TRBV27 with TRBJ1-2; D remains unclear. V lost 2 bases to trimming and J lost 3 bases, with 7 bases between them. Looked up from germline, CDR1 is MNHEY and CDR2 is SMNVEV (reference sequence). The length of the CDR3 is 13 residues. DNA of the CDR3: TGTGCCAGCAGTTTAACGACGGACTATGGCTACACCTTC. It is translated as CASSLTTDYGYTF.

This chain connects TRBV2 to TRBJ2-3; D is ambiguous. The CDR3 is 13 residues long. The V gene lost 3 bases and the J gene lost 2 bases, with 6 bases spanning the gap. Germline loops: CDR1 SNHLY, CDR2 FYNNEI. CDR3 region: CASSDGFTDTQYF. The CDR3 DNA follows: TGTGCCAGCAGTGACGGGTTCACAGATACGCAGTATTTT.

A remark on this clonotype: This may be a read error, as it is one base from a much larger clone. J is TRBJ1-2 and V is TRBV12-3 or TRBV12-4; TRBD1 aligns across 9 bases. The CDR3 runs 16 residues. DNA of the CDR3: TGTGCCAGCACCCCCCGCGACAGGGGGTTTAACGATGGCTACACCTTC. This gives the protein CASTPRDRGFNDGYTF.

This clonotype is categorized as large. The chain uses TRBV6-4 and TRBJ2-5; the D is unclear. V was shortened by 6 bases and J by 5 bases, with 13 bases between the two germline ends. This CDR3 comprises 13 residues. Germline V CDR1 and CDR2: MRHNA, SNTAGT. Here the CDR3 reads CASRAKKAETQYF. The CDR3 nucleotides are TGTGCCAGCAGAGCCAAAAAGGCTGAGACCCAGTACTTC.

The chain uses TRBV2 and TRBJ1-1, with D uncertain. Per germline, CDR1 SNHLY and CDR2 FYNNEI. V dropped 1 base and J dropped 4 bases, with 16 bases sitting between them. The CDR3 totals 16 residues. CDR3 coding DNA: TGTGCCAGCAGTGAAGGGCTGGGAGCTCCGGGCACTGAAGCTTTCTTT. It yields the protein CASSEGLGAPGTEAFF.

This chain uses TRBV18 with TRBJ1-5, with D possibly matching TRBD1 (6 bases). CDR3 length: 15 amino acids. CDR1 is KGHSH, CDR2 LQKENI, per germline. V was trimmed by 5 bases and J by 8 bases, leaving 19 bases between them. The DNA for the CDR3 is TGTGCCAGCTCAAGGATTACAGGGCTGGGCGAGCCCCAGCATTTT. This translates into CASSRITGLGEPQHF.

The chain recombines TRBV5-4 with TRBJ1-1; 11 nucleotides line up with TRBD1. The CDR3 is 14 residues long. Germline assignment: CDR1 SGHNT and CDR2 YYREEE (reference sequence). With V trimmed by 3 bases and J by 5 bases, 3 bases remained unmatched. CDR3 sequence (DNA): TGTGCCAGCAGCTCGGGACAGGGGGGGACTGAAGCTTTCTTT. Translated, it gives CASSSGQGGTEAFF.

The chain has TRBV7-2 and TRBJ2-1, with TRBD2 as a possible D gene (6 bases). The CDR3 totals 14 residues. Trimming removed 5 bases from V and 3 bases from J, with 11 bases in between. Germline V lookup: CDR1 SGHTA, CDR2 FQGNSA. This CDR3 reads CASSPSDYYNEQFF. The CDR3 nucleotides are TGTGCCAGCAGCCCCTCGGACTACTACAATGAGCAGTTCTTC.

This clonotype was seen only a few times. The V gene is TRBV6-1, the J gene TRBJ1-3; D is possibly TRBD1 (6 bases). There are 15 residues in the CDR3. The germline V gene encodes CDR1 MNHNS and CDR2 SASEGT. V lost 6 bases and J 5 bases, leaving 17 bases between the germline ends. The CDR3 loop is CASSATGQGRNTIYF. The CDR3 bases are TGTGCCAGCAGCGCGACAGGCCAGGGGAGAAACACCATATATTTT.

The table lists this clonotype with a count of one. The J gene is TRBJ2-4, the V gene TRBV28; the D gene is possibly TRBD1 (6 bases). Trimming shortened V by 5 bases and J by 4 bases, and 12 bases separated the two germline ends. The CDR3 is 14 residues long. CDR1 is MDHEN, CDR2 SYDVKM, per germline. The CDR3 sequence: CASSRNQGKNIQYF. DNA for the CDR3: TGTGCCAGCAGTCGAAACCAGGGGAAAAACATTCAGTACTTC.

The V call is TRBV6-1, the J call TRBJ1-1, with a possible D match to TRBD1 (6 bases). Germline V lookup: CDR1 MNHNS, CDR2 SASEGT. The length of the CDR3 is 18 residues. Trimming cost V 7 bases and J 3 bases, with 27 bases left between them. CDR3 bases: TGTGCCAGCATTTGGGGCAGGGGAGGTTCGGGTATGGACACTGAAGCTTTCTTT. This gives the protein CASIWGRGGSGMDTEAFF.